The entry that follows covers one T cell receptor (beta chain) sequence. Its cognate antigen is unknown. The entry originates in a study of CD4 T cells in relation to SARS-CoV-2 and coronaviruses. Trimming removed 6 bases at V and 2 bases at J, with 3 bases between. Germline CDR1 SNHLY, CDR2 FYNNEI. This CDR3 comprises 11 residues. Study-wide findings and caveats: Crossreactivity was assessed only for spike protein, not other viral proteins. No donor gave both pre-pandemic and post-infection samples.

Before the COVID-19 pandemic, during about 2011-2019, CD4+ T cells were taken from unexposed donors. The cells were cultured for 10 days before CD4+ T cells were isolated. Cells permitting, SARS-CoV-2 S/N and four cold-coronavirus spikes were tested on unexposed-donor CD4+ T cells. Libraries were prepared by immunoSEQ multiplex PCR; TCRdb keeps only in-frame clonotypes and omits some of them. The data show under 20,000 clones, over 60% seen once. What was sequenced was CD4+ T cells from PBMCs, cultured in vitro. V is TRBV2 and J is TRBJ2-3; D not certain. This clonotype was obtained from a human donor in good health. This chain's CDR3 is CASSNTDTQYF. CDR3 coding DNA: TGTGCCAGCAGCAACACAGATACGCAGTATTTT.